This T cell receptor (beta chain) was identified during a study of blood T cell repertoires in COVID-19. On the study more broadly: The study drew acute and convalescent COVID-19 samples from the United States, Italy and Spain. T cells, B-cell-depleted T cells, or PBMCs provided the cDNA or gDNA that served as material.

In the authors' workflow: Nucleated cell number was recorded as an estimate derived from reference gene primer amplification. The table came from immunoSEQ multiplex PCR; TCRdb's copy has only in-frame clones and leaves some out. The V and J calls and clone size are taken from that table; D and trimming were inferred from the DNA. The sample has around 230,000 clones, about four fifths seen once; the top ten hold about 9.5%. Trimming took 10 bases from V and 6 from J; bases not matched to a gene: 11. The germline CDR1 and CDR2 sequences are MNHEY and SVGAGI. This CDR3 is built from 14 residues. The rearrangement links TRBV6-5 to TRBJ2-2; 7 bases map to TRBD1. This receptor was taken from a woman at least 80 years old with acute or convalescent COVID-19. The material sequenced was peripheral blood. This CDR3 is CATRPTGEPGELFF. The CDR3 nucleotides read TGTGCCACCAGGCCCACAGGGGAACCCGGGGAGCTGTTTTTT.